This T cell receptor beta chain was recorded in a study of T cells in Graves' hyperthyroidism and ophthalmopathy (dated by TCRdb to between 2019 and 2020). Looking at the study overall: Peripheral blood was collected at initial diagnosis, before any treatment. To identify TCR V-J signatures that set the groups apart, the researchers used a discovery cohort of 100 patients, made up of roughly 45 with Graves' ophthalmopathy and approximately 57 with stable Graves' hyperthyroidism. Whether ophthalmopathy could be predicted prospectively was tested in an independent validation cohort made up of approximately 19 hyperthyroidism patients plus 17 patients who later progressed to ophthalmopathy. The roughly 94 discovery patients were randomly split 7:3 into training and test sets. In about 6 Graves' hyperthyroidism patients, the study also compared T-cell repertoires from thyroid tissue with T-cell repertoires from blood. After blood sampling, hyperthyroidism patients were treated with methimazole at a starting dose of 30 mg daily, and ophthalmopathy patients were treated with high-dose intravenous methylprednisolone. TCR Vbeta CDR3 sequencing of 120 to 150 peripheral blood samples (more than 40 ophthalmopathy, roughly 72 hyperthyroidism and roughly 17 progressor patients) is reported in the paper. What the study reported, not specific to this receptor: No statistical method was used to fix the sample size in advance, and group allocation was not hidden from the investigators. Most expanded thyroid clonotypes (frequency above 0.001) were also detected in blood, a finding suggesting that blood repertoires may reflect thyroid immune responses. In validation, progression to ophthalmopathy was predicted by the model with around 70% sensitivity and approximately 78% specificity, a median of around 6.5 months before onset. In cross-validation, a model built on a 13 V-J signature told ophthalmopathy apart from stable hyperthyroidism with over 85% sensitivity and roughly 81% specificity, and in testing the same model reached 80%/75%.

In its sample, this clonotype was seen many times. Its antigen has not been determined. Base qualities are not recorded, but no much larger clone differs from it by a single base. The TCR beta CDR3 regions were amplified from RNA transcripts. For the first round of RT-PCR on the TCR CDR3, the HTBI primer set was used together with the Qiagen OneStep RT-PCR kit. The libraries were constructed in a second round of multiplex PCR and then size-selected and purified. Sequencing of the libraries was done on an Illumina HiSeq2000 using paired-end 100 bp reads. As for the authors' bioinformatics: Raw data were processed with SOAPnuke, discarding reads with adapters, uncalled bases, mean Phred below 15, or no exact constant-primer or identifier match. High-quality paired reads were merged using COPE v1.2.5, and each unique nucleotide sequence was defined as a clonotype. MiTCR v1.1 was used to align clonotypes to the IMGT TRBV, TRBD and TRBJ reference segments. The analysis included only V-J combinations with a frequency above 0.0001, which together covered around 99% of the repertoires. The TCS score was defined as F50 (clonal expansion) divided by E x V (chaos), with BLOSUM62-based TCRdist calculated between CDR3 peptides within each V-J. Welch's t-statistics and random forest reduced some 510 V-J features to 10 to 15, which were used in a naive Bayes classifier (R e1071). TCRdb itself trimmed the public reads at Q25 with fastp, ran MiXCR and retained productive beta chains. Rows matching on CDR3 protein sequence are summarized as one entry with the most common DNA and genes. These V and J calls are TCRdb output, not the study's own analysis. The sample profile shows hundreds of thousands of distinct CDR3 sequences; more than 12% of them were found once. Of the sample, approximately 12% is held by the ten largest clones.

Ophthalmopathy patients had moderately to severely active disease, with a Clinical Activity Score of 3 or more, a NOSPECS grade of 4 or more, and a disease duration of less than 3 months. Patients with uncontrolled infections, other autoimmune diseases, pregnancy or lactation were excluded. Diagnoses were established on the basis of clinical symptoms, serum thyroxine and TRAb, thyroid ultrasound, and orbital computed tomography. Ficoll-Paque density gradient centrifugation was used to isolate PBMCs from 8 to 10 ml of fresh peripheral blood. Total RNA was extracted with Trizol reagent, and quality was checked on an Agilent 2100 Bioanalyzer. The germline V gene supplies CDR1 SGHNT and CDR2 YENEEA. Unmatched junction bases come to 4, with V trimmed by 5 bases and J by 7 bases. The CDR3, cysteine through phenylalanine, is 12 amino acids long. CDR3 DNA is the only sequence kept; it has 36 bases, read in frame from the first base.

Sample: blood. The chain employs TRBV11-3 and TRBJ1-2, and 7 bases in between align with TRBD1. The TCR sequence derives from a woman aged 50 to 60 with Graves' ophthalmopathy. The nucleotide sequence reads TGTGCCAGCAGCCCGGGGACAGCTGGCTACACCTTC. Its amino acids are CASSPGTAGYTF. Extended through the reference TRBV11-3 and TRBJ1-2 proteins, this CDR3 yields the full variable domain: EAGVVQSPRYKIIEKKQPVAFWCNPISGHNTLYWYLQNLGQGPELLIRYENEEAVDDSQLPKDRFSAERLKGVDSTLKIQPAELGDSAVYLCASSPGTAGYTFGSGTRLTVV.